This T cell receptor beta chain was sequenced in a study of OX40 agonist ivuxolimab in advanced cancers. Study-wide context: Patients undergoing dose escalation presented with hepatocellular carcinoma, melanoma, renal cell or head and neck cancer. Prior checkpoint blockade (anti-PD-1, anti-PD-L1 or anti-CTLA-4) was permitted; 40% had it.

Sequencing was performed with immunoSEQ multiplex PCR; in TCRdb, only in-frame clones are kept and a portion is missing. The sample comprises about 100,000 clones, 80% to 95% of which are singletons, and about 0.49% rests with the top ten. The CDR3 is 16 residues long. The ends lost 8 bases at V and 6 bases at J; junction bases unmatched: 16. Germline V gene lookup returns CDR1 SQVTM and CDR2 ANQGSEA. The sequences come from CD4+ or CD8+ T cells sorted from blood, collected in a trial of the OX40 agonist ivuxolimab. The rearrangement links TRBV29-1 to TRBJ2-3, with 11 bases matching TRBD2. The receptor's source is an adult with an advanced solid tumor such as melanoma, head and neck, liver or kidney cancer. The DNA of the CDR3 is TGCAGCTCTCGGCGCGGGGCTAGCGGGAGGACGGATACGCAGTATTTT. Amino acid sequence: CSSRRGASGRTDTQYF.